The clone carrying this TCR beta chain was detected once. The data were obtained in a study of blood T cell repertoires in COVID-19. Across the study: T cells, B-cell-depleted T cells, or PBMCs supplied cDNA or gDNA.

Methods used by the authors: The authors estimated nucleated cell counts from reference gene primer amplification. Here immunoSEQ multiplex PCR was the method, and the copy in TCRdb shows in-frame clones only, minus some. The V and J calls and clone size are taken from that table; D and trimming were inferred from the DNA. The sample has about 220,000 clones, around 86% seen once. Trimming pared 2 bases from V and 1 base from J, leaving 10 bases between. The germline CDR1 and CDR2 sequences are SGHNT and YYREEE (reference sequence). The CDR3 covers 15 residues. The chain is built from TRBV5-4 and TRBJ2-1, with D tentatively TRBD1 (6 bases). This TCR was recovered from a human donor in a cohort sampled during active COVID-19. The sample taken for sequencing was peripheral blood. The CDR3 nucleotides are TGTGCCAGCAGCTTAGTTGGACAGTCCTACAATGAGCAGTTCTTC. Amino acids: CASSLVGQSYNEQFF.